The present TCR beta chain was sequenced within a study of blood T cell repertoires in COVID-19 (dated by TCRdb to 2020 to 2021). For context, the study as a whole: The collaborator samples originated in the United States, Italy and Spain and spanned the acute and convalescent phases of COVID-19. The prospective study material was composed of cDNA or gDNA derived from T cells, B-cell-depleted T cells, or PBMCs. Subjects who had been exposed to COVID-19, were actively infected with it, or had recovered from it provided the deeply sampled blood TCRbeta repertoires that made up the dataset. The repertoires were made available in a free public database intended to serve as a resource for research on the immune response to SARS-CoV-2. The samples were drawn from two sources: the first 160 participants of the ongoing ImmuneRACE study, and approximately 1,300 subjects contributed by 6 global collaborators. Sample metadata almost always included a de-identified subject ID, COVID-19 status, age in years and sex. Where HLA class I and class II types were available, the types were taken from metadata supplied by the sample provider, not from assay-based typing.

Concerning this clone itself: Its antigen target is currently unknown. No base-level quality is on record; no much larger clone is a single base apart.

CDR1 SGHTA and CDR2 FQGNSA were looked up in the germline V gene. The V end gives up 5 bases and the J end 1 base, leaving 0 bases in the junction not matched to a gene. From cysteine to phenylalanine, the CDR3 is 13 amino acids long. The kept DNA is CDR3 alone, 39 bases in frame from the first base. TCRbeta CDR3 regions were amplified from genomic DNA using the immunoSEQ Assay, a bias-controlled multiplex PCR. Regarding the original processing steps: The number of nucleated cells in each sample was estimated by amplification of reference gene primers within the assay. To quantify the absolute abundance of each unique TCRbeta CDR3 rearrangement, sequence reads were collapsed and filtered. For each sample, productive Simpson clonality was calculated as the square root of Simpson's diversity index across productive rearrangements. The clones in this table, taken by TCRdb from immuneACCESS, are in-frame only. Not every clone is retained; where verified, under half of the shortfall comes from an unresolved V gene, and the cause of the rest is unknown. Clone size and V and J calls were adopted from that table, with D and trimming inferred from the DNA. This sample gives some 250,000 clones in total; around 90% of them show up just once. Roughly 0.8% of the sample is in the top ten clones.

Overall study outcomes, separate from this receptor: The amount of clinical and demographic metadata varied by source and participant and was provided uncurated.

Each collaborating institution followed its own protocols to collect whole blood in K2EDTA tubes. For TCRbeta analysis, collaborator samples were shipped as frozen whole blood, as isolated PBMCs, or as DNA extracted from either sample type. This sequence uses TRBV7-2 and TRBJ2-5; a stretch of 8 junction bases matches TRBD2. The receptor was isolated from a woman in her twenties or thirties with acute or convalescent COVID-19. The sample consisted of peripheral blood. For the CDR3, the sequence is CASSTSGQETQYF. The DNA reads as follows: TGTGCCAGCAGCACTAGCGGCCAAGAGACCCAGTACTTC.